This T cell receptor beta chain was obtained from a study of T cells in Graves' hyperthyroidism and ophthalmopathy. Study context: Peripheral blood was secured at the point of initial diagnosis, before any treatment.

This clonotype was observed at least ten times. CDR1 is MNHNS and CDR2 is SASEGT in the germline V gene. CDR3 length: 14 amino acids. V lost 6 bases and J 1 base, leaving 12 bases between the germline ends. The hyperthyroidism patients had all been newly diagnosed, and their disease duration was under 2 months. Their ages ranged from 18 to 65 years. For the diagnoses, clinical symptoms, serum thyroxine and TRAb, thyroid ultrasound and orbital computed tomography were used. 10 ml of fresh peripheral blood supplied the PBMCs. Amplified TCR beta CDR3 regions came from RNA transcripts. The HTBI primer set drove a first-round RT-PCR of the TCR CDR3. MiXCR was run by TCRdb on the multiplex PCR reads, yielding one entry per CDR3 protein. The sample shows about 290,000 distinct CDR3 sequences, roughly an eighth of them seen only once.

The rearrangement links TRBV6-1 to TRBJ1-1, with TRBD1 as a possible D gene (5 bases). This TCR was recovered from a middle-aged woman with Graves' hyperthyroidism. The sequenced material came from blood. The CDR3 spells CASRIDGGNTEAFF. Written as DNA, the CDR3 is TGTGCCAGCAGAATCGACGGGGGGAACACTGAAGCTTTCTTT.